These 12 T cell receptor beta chains were all obtained from the same sample, sequenced in a study of CD8 T cells in ankylosing spondylitis. TCRdb reprocessed the 5' RACE reads via MiXCR and lists one record per CDR3 protein. The sample contains approximately 28,000 distinct CDR3 sequences, over 7% of which appear only once. Sequences were obtained from blood. These receptors were taken from a male donor with ankylosing spondylitis or in good health (not recorded which).

This chain links TRBV14 with TRBJ2-1; D gene uncertain. Germline CDR1 reads SGHDN; CDR2 reads FVKESK. The germline V and J ends were trimmed by 0 bases and 8 bases, with 8 bases remaining between them. This CDR3 is 13 amino acids long. The CDR3: CASSQDSRDEQFF. CDR3 DNA: TGTGCCAGCAGCCAAGATAGTAGGGATGAGCAGTTCTTC.

This clonotype has a handful of counts. The chain combines TRBV4-3 with TRBJ2-5; D may match TRBD1 or TRBD2 (5 bases each). V was trimmed by 4 bases and J by 5 bases, leaving 17 bases between them. Germline values: CDR1 LGHNA, CDR2 YSLEER. The CDR3 length is 15 residues. CDR3 protein: CASSRSSGQTETQYF. The CDR3 nucleotides read TGCGCCAGCAGCCGATCGTCGGGGCAGACGGAGACCCAGTACTTC.

This clonotype was seen at least ten times. The rearrangement links TRBV25-1 to TRBJ1-4; D might be TRBD1 (5 bases). The CDR3 has 15 amino acids. Germline V CDR1 and CDR2: MGHDK, SYGVNS. Trimming pared 4 bases from V and 3 bases from J, leaving 12 bases between. The CDR3 loop reads CASSVSARANEKLFF. CDR3 in DNA: TGTGCCAGCAGTGTCTCAGCCAGGGCTAATGAAAAACTGTTTTTT. Full variable domain (remainder filled in from reference TRBV25-1 and TRBJ1-4): EADIYQTPRYLVIGTGKKITLECSQTMGHDKMYWYQQDPGMELHLIHYSYGVNSTEKGDLSSESTVSRIRTEHFPLTLESARPSHTSQYLCASSVSARANEKLFFGSGTQLSVL.

This clonotype appeared a few times. The V and J genes are TRBV30 and TRBJ2-7, with 8 bases identical to TRBD2. This CDR3 is 12 amino acids long. The junction had 0 bases not matched to a gene; V was cut back by 2 bases and J by 3 bases. Germline V gene sequence: CDR1 GTSNPN, CDR2 SVGIG (reference sequence). CDR3 amino acids: CAWSTSGYEQYF. For the CDR3, the DNA is TGTGCCTGGAGTACTAGCGGCTACGAGCAGTACTTC.

This chain uses TRBV20-1 with TRBJ1-5, with D unresolved. Germline V CDR1 and CDR2: DFQATT, SNEGSKA (reference sequence). V gave up 0 bases and J gave up 7 bases, with 7 bases separating them. The CDR3 consists of 12 residues. The CDR3 sequence is CSARDRGQPQHF. The CDR3 nucleotides read TGCAGTGCTAGAGACAGAGGACAGCCCCAGCATTTT.

This clonotype was observed a few times. The chain couples TRBV6-2 or TRBV6-3 to TRBJ1-1; 7 bases match TRBD1. The CDR3 runs to 14 residues. V shed 6 bases and J 2 bases; nucleotides not matched to a gene: 6. Germline V gives CDR1 MNHEY, CDR2 SVGEGT. CDR3 in amino acids: CASSAGGDNTEAFF. Written as DNA, the CDR3 is TGTGCCAGCAGCGCAGGGGGTGATAACACTGAAGCTTTCTTT.

This clonotype was detected a few times. J is TRBJ2-1 and V is TRBV29-1, with D uncertain. The CDR3 sequence is 14 residues long. The V gene lost 1 base and the J gene lost 4 bases, with 11 bases spanning the gap. Germline CDR1 reads SQVTM; CDR2 reads ANQGSEA. The chain's CDR3 is CSVEGTRLYNEQFF. The CDR3 coding sequence is TGCAGCGTTGAAGGAACGCGCTTATACAATGAGCAGTTCTTC.

This chain connects TRBV28 to TRBJ2-3; D not resolved. There are 15 residues in the CDR3. Deletions cut 7 bases from V and 8 bases from J, with 22 bases between. Germline assignment: CDR1 MDHEN and CDR2 SYDVKM. The CDR3 DNA reads as TGTGCCAGCAAGGAATATCATACGACGGCTTCTACGCAGTATTTT. This gives the protein CASKEYHTTASTQYF.

The table lists this clonotype with a few counts. The rearrangement uses TRBV9 and TRBJ2-3; D uncertain. The CDR3 sequence is 15 residues long. V dropped 0 bases and J dropped 1 base, with 9 bases sitting between them. In germline, CDR1 is SGDLS, CDR2 YYNGEE. This chain's CDR3 is CASSVGPDRTDTQYF. Here the CDR3 DNA reads TGTGCCAGCAGCGTAGGACCGGACCGCACAGATACGCAGTATTTT.

V usage is TRBV9 and J usage is TRBJ1-1; the D gene is possibly TRBD1 (5 bases). This CDR3 contains 13 residues. Trimming pared 2 bases from V and 3 bases from J, leaving 8 bases between. Germline V gives CDR1 SGDLS, CDR2 YYNGEE. The CDR3 spells CASSVGTDTEAFF. The CDR3 DNA follows: TGTGCCAGCAGCGTGGGGACTGACACTGAAGCTTTCTTT.

At least ten counts were recorded for this clonotype. The chain recombines TRBV28 with TRBJ2-7; 10 bases map to TRBD2. Per germline, CDR1 MDHEN and CDR2 SYDVKM. Losses at the gene ends were 6 bases for V and 4 bases for J; bases not matched to a gene: 15. This CDR3 comprises 17 residues. CDR3 bases: TGTGCCAGCAGCCCCGGGGGGGCTAGCGGGAGTCGGTACGAGCAGTACTTC. This gives the protein CASSPGGASGSRYEQYF.

This clonotype was counted a few times. This chain links TRBV5-5 with TRBJ2-2, with D perhaps TRBD1 or TRBD2 (5 bases each). The CDR3 totals 17 residues. The germline V gene has CDR1 SGHKS and CDR2 YYEKEE (reference sequence). Trimming stripped 4 bases from V and 8 bases from J, with 24 bases between. The CDR3 region has the DNA TGTGCCAGCAGCCTTCGACAGTGGGGGTGGATGGAAGGGGAGCTGTTTTTT. Its translation is CASSLRQWGWMEGELFF.